This T cell receptor (beta chain) came from a study of blood T cell repertoires in COVID-19. The CDR3 consists of 12 residues. CDR1 LGHNA and CDR2 YNFKEQ come from the germline V gene. V lost 1 base and J 8 bases, leaving 5 bases between the germline ends. Original processing notes: Counts of nucleated cells, estimated from reference gene primer amplification, were obtained. The method was immunoSEQ multiplex PCR; TCRdb's version includes in-frame clones alone and lacks a portion of them. That table supplies the V and J calls and clone size; D and trimming were determined from the DNA. In the table there are hundreds of thousands of clones, around 87% of which are singletons.

The chain carries TRBV4-2 and TRBJ1-4, with unresolved D. Sequenced sample: peripheral blood. The source is a man in his fifties or sixties with acute or convalescent COVID-19. The CDR3 nucleotides are TGTGCCAGCAGCCAAGGAGGAGAAAAACTGTTTTTT. This codes for CASSQGGEKLFF.